The 3 T cell receptor beta chains in this list originate from one sample, sequenced in a study of blood T cell repertoires in COVID-19. Sequenced by immunoSEQ multiplex PCR; TCRdb stores in-frame clones only, minus some. The table lists under 300,000 clones, about four fifths of them singletons. Sequencing was performed on peripheral blood. All receptors come from a man younger than 40 who had recovered from COVID-19.

The chain recombines TRBV27 with TRBJ2-7; tentative D call: TRBD2 (6 bases). Trimming took 6 bases from V and 5 from J, leaving 17 bases between them. Germline CDR1 and CDR2: MNHEY and SMNVEV (reference sequence). The CDR3 has 14 residues. CDR3 sequence reads: CASSPAHAGHEQYF. CDR3 in DNA: TGTGCCAGCAGCCCGGCTCACGCGGGGCACGAGCAGTACTTC.

The gene calls are TRBV27 and TRBJ1-1; a possible D gene is TRBD1 (5 bases). Germline V CDR1 and CDR2: MNHEY, SMNVEV (reference sequence). V lost 11 bases and J 0 bases, leaving 25 bases between the germline ends. CDR3 size: 17 residues. The chain's CDR3 is CAGTGVPHKYMNTEAFF. The CDR3 coding sequence is TGTGCCGGCACGGGGGTTCCTCATAAATACATGAACACTGAAGCTTTCTTT.

The rearrangement uses TRBV2 and TRBJ2-7; D might be TRBD1 (6 bases). The germline gives CDR1 SNHLY, CDR2 FYNNEI. The length of the CDR3 is 12 residues. The ends were cut back, 8 bases at V and 6 bases at J, with 14 bases in the middle. This CDR3 is CASAYRVSEQYF. The CDR3 coding sequence is TGTGCCAGCGCCTACAGGGTCTCCGAGCAGTACTTC.